This TCR beta chain was identified during a study of T-cell reconstitution after alpha-beta-depleted transplantation in children. Looked up from germline, CDR1 is LGHNA and CDR2 is YNFKEQ. CDR3 length equals 15 residues. The ends lost 2 bases at V and 4 bases at J; junction bases unmatched: 7. Regarding the study as a whole: Among T cells one year after transplant, newly produced cells accounted for most counts and diversity.

As it was prepared, the TCRbeta library received unique molecular identifiers. TCRdb re-analysed the PCR reads in MiXCR, keeping a single row per CDR3 protein. The table has 700,000 to 850,000 distinct CDR3 sequences, under 20% seen once. To note about this clonotype: Its specificity is unknown.

The clonotype was recovered from a male patient aged 10 to 17 who had a stem cell transplant for acute lymphoblastic leukemia, so the T cells may come from the graft donor. This chain uses TRBV4-2 with TRBJ2-7; 8 bases map to TRBD1. The sample in question was PBMCs, mostly from graft donor cells, obtained 360 days after TCRalphabeta/CD19-depleted stem cell transplant. The CDR3 reads CASSQQGQGPYEQYF. For the CDR3, the DNA is TGTGCCAGCAGCCAACAAGGACAGGGTCCTTACGAGCAGTACTTC.